What follows are 8 T cell receptor beta chains derived from one specimen sequenced in a study of patients and donors after allogeneic stem cell transplantation. TCRdb re-called the RT-PCR reads through MiXCR, storing one row per CDR3 protein. The sample contains roughly 880,000 distinct CDR3 sequences, around 17% of which appear only once. The sequenced sample was blood, either unsorted or a sorted T cell fraction (not recorded which). The receptors were gathered from a human donor who was either an allogeneic HSCT recipient or a stem cell or donor lymphocyte infusion donor (not recorded which). It is not recorded whose cells these are; they may come from a transplant donor.

CDR3 coding DNA: TGTGCCAGCAGCTTAGAGGAAGTACTCAATGGCTACACCTTC. It encodes CASSLEEVLNGYTF. The chain uses TRBV7-2 and TRBJ1-2, with unresolved D. CDR3 length equals 14 residues. Trimming shortened V by 1 base and J by 6 bases, and 12 bases separated the two germline ends. Germline V gene data show CDR1 as SGHTA and CDR2 as FQGNSA.

This clonotype was detected ten times or more. The gene calls are TRBV7-8 and TRBJ2-5; tentatively, D is TRBD2 (6 bases). Trimming stripped 5 bases from V and 2 bases from J, with 12 bases between. This CDR3 is built from 14 residues. From germline, CDR1 is SGHVS and CDR2 FQNEAQ. The CDR3: CASSLVEGQETQYF. CDR3 nucleotide sequence: TGTGCCAGCAGCCTTGTGGAGGGGCAAGAGACCCAGTACTTC.

The rearrangement uses TRBV5-1 and TRBJ1-6; D gene unclear. CDR1 and CDR2 (germline): SGHRS, YFSETQ. V lost 0 bases, J lost 5 bases, and 21 bases lay in between. CDR3 length: 19 residues. CDR3 sequence reads: CASSLESRVGAVNNSPLHF. Written as DNA, the CDR3 is TGCGCCAGCAGCTTGGAATCTCGGGTCGGCGCAGTCAATAATTCACCCCTCCACTTT.

This clonotype was recorded a few times. The gene calls are TRBV5-1 and TRBJ2-3, with no clear D. The CDR3 covers 14 residues. CDR1 and CDR2 from the germline V gene are SGHRS and YFSETQ. V was shortened by 1 base and J by 1 base, with 7 bases between the two germline ends. The CDR3 bases are TGCGCCAGCAGCTTGACAGTAGGCACAGATACGCAGTATTTT. Its translation is CASSLTVGTDTQYF.

The chain uses TRBV12-3 or TRBV12-4 and TRBJ2-1; 8 nucleotides agree with TRBD1. The trim removed 6 bases at V and 5 bases at J, leaving 9 bases unmatched. The CDR3 has 15 amino acids. This chain's CDR3 is CASRDPTGVNNEQFF. The CDR3 DNA reads as TGTGCCAGCAGGGACCCGACAGGGGTAAACAATGAGCAGTTCTTC.

This clonotype showed up just a few times. The junction differs from germline at one of its ends, possibly a read error. V gene TRBV5-1 combines with J gene TRBJ1-1, with 12 bases fitting TRBD1. CDR1 and CDR2 (germline): SGHRS, YFSETQ. The CDR3 loop spans 16 amino acids. CDR3 residues: CASSLGQGARDTEAFF. The CDR3 DNA is TGTGCCAGCAGCTTGGGACAGGGGGCGCGAGACACTGAAGCTTTCTTT.

The CDR3 sequence is CASSYRGTPAYEQYF. CDR3 sequence (DNA): TGTGCCAGCAGTTACCGTGGGACACCGGCCTACGAGCAGTACTTC. This rearrangement joins TRBV6-2 or TRBV6-3 to TRBJ2-7, with D possibly matching TRBD1 (6 bases). With 2 bases removed from V and 2 bases from J, the gap between germline ends came to 13 bases. The CDR3 has 15 amino acids. Germline V gives CDR1 MNHEY, CDR2 SVGEGT.

J is TRBJ1-4 and V is TRBV7-2, with 7 bases lining up with TRBD1. Looked up from germline, CDR1 is SGHTA and CDR2 is FQGNSA. This CDR3 contains 16 residues. Trimming at V came to 4 bases and at J to 7 bases, leaving 12 bases not matched to a gene. The CDR3 is CASSSGVDRLGEKLFF. The DNA of the CDR3 is TGTGCCAGCAGCTCGGGTGTGGACAGGCTAGGTGAAAAACTGTTTTTT. Supplemented by reference TRBV7-2 and TRBJ1-4, the full variable domain reads GAGVSQSPSNKVTEKGKDVELRCDPISGHTALYWYRQSLGQGLEFLIYFQGNSAPDKSGLPSDRFSAERTGGSVSTLTIQRTQQEDSAVYLCASSSGVDRLGEKLFFGSGTQLSVL.